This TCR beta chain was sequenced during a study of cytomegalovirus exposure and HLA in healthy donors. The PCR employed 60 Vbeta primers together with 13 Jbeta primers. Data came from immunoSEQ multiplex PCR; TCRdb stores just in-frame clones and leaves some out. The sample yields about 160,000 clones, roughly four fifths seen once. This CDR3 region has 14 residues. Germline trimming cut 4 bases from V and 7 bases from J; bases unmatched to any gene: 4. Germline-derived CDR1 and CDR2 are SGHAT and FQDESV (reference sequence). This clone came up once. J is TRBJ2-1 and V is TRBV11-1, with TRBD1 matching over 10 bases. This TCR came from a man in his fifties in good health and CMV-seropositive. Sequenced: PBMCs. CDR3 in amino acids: CASSSGTGANEQFF. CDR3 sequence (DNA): TGTGCCAGCAGCTCCGGGACAGGGGCAAATGAGCAGTTCTTC.